The 32 T cell receptor beta chains below all came from one sample that was sequenced in a study of blood T cell repertoires in COVID-19. Here immunoSEQ multiplex PCR was the method, and the copy in TCRdb shows in-frame clones only, minus some. The sample shows about 130,000 clones, around 78% of them seen only once. The sample was peripheral blood. The receptors derive from a human donor in a cohort sampled during active COVID-19.

The chain is built from TRBV4-1 and TRBJ1-2; D is unclear. V lost 2 bases to trimming and J lost 1 base, with 17 bases between them. The CDR3 consists of 17 residues. CDR1 and CDR2 from the germline V gene are MGHRA and YSYEKL. CDR3 amino acids: CASSQSIYLLYNYGYTF. CDR3 DNA: TGCGCCAGCAGCCAAAGTATCTACCTCCTATATAACTATGGCTACACCTTC.

The chain employs TRBV6-5 and TRBJ1-2; D gene ambiguous. Germline CDR1 MNHEY, CDR2 SVGAGI. The CDR3 runs 14 residues. V lost 0 bases and J 6 bases, leaving 11 bases between the germline ends. CDR3 amino acids: CASSYSRQVNGYTF. The CDR3, as DNA: TGTGCCAGCAGTTACTCCCGTCAGGTTAATGGCTACACCTTC.

J is TRBJ1-1 and V is TRBV19, with D unclear. Trimming cost V 4 bases and J 4 bases, with 10 bases left between them. The germline V gene encodes CDR1 LNHDA and CDR2 SQIVND (reference sequence). CDR3 length: 13 residues. This CDR3 is CASSTAGFTEAFF. The CDR3 DNA follows: TGTGCCAGTAGTACGGCGGGCTTCACTGAAGCTTTCTTT.

This sequence joins TRBV28 and TRBJ2-3, with D perhaps TRBD1 (5 bases). Germline V CDR1 and CDR2: MDHEN, SYDVKM. The V and J ends lost 3 bases and 1 base respectively, with 17 bases between them. The CDR3 sequence is 17 residues long. CDR3 DNA: TGTGCCAGCAGTTTCGCCGAACAGGAAATCGGCACAGATACGCAGTATTTT. Encoded protein: CASSFAEQEIGTDTQYF.

The chain joins TRBV2 to TRBJ1-5, with D unresolved. Germline CDR1 SNHLY, CDR2 FYNNEI. The CDR3 loop spans 15 amino acids. Deletions cut 6 bases from V and 3 bases from J, with 15 bases between. The CDR3 is CASRPQDGPNQPQHF. CDR3 nucleotides: TGTGCCAGCAGGCCTCAAGATGGGCCCAATCAGCCCCAGCATTTT. The whole variable domain, remainder taken from reference TRBV2 and TRBJ1-5, is EPEVTQTPSHQVTQMGQEVILRCVPISNHLYFYWYRQILGQKVEFLVSFYNNEISEKSEIFDDQFSVERPDGSNFTLKIRSTKLEDSAMYFCASRPQDGPNQPQHFGDGTRLSIL.

The chain employs TRBV9 and TRBJ1-2; no definite D call. The germline CDR1 and CDR2 sequences are SGDLS and YYNGEE. The V end lost 7 bases, the J end lost 8 bases, and 18 bases lay between the germline ends. The CDR3 extends over 13 amino acids. CDR3 nucleotide sequence: TGTGCCAGCGGACCGCTCGGGGTTGTGGGCTACACCTTC. It is translated as CASGPLGVVGYTF.

The rearrangement links TRBV5-4 to TRBJ2-5, with D unresolved. Trimming stripped 4 bases from V and 3 bases from J, with 13 bases between. Germline V gives CDR1 SGHNT, CDR2 YYREEE (reference sequence). The length of the CDR3 is 14 residues. CDR3 sequence reads: CASSRQEIEETQYF. The DNA for the CDR3 is TGTGCCAGCAGCCGACAAGAGATTGAAGAGACCCAGTACTTC.

The J gene is TRBJ2-7, the V gene TRBV6-1, with 8 bases lining up with TRBD1. CDR1 MNHNS and CDR2 SASEGT come from the germline V gene. This CDR3 region has 17 residues. J gave up 4 bases and V 1 base, and 12 bases lay outside the gene matches. CDR3 nucleotide sequence: TGTGCCAGCAGTGAAGGCTGGGTGGCAGGGGGCGCGTACGAGCAGTACTTC. This gives the protein CASSEGWVAGGAYEQYF.

The chain couples TRBV2 to TRBJ1-1, with a possible D match to TRBD1 (5 bases). V was trimmed by 4 bases and J by 0 bases, leaving 12 bases between them. Germline CDR1 and CDR2: SNHLY and FYNNEI. CDR3 length equals 15 residues. The CDR3 loop reads CASSGSGPMNTEAFF. The DNA of the CDR3 is TGTGCCAGCAGTGGGTCAGGGCCTATGAACACTGAAGCTTTCTTT.

This clone was seen once. J is TRBJ1-6 and V is TRBV6-1; D perhaps matches TRBD1 (5 bases). V was cut by 1 base and J by 10 bases, with 14 bases left in between. The CDR3 extends over 15 amino acids. CDR1 and CDR2 from the germline V gene are MNHNS and SASEGT. As DNA, the CDR3 is TGTGCCAGCAGTGAAGTCAGGGAAGGAAACTCACCCCTCCACTTT. This sequence encodes CASSEVREGNSPLHF.

This clone appeared a few times. The sample contains more than one DNA sequence encoding this CDR3. The V gene is TRBV6-6, the J gene TRBJ1-5; 9 nucleotides match TRBD1. The germline V gene has CDR1 MNHNY and CDR2 SVGAGI (reference sequence). V dropped 4 bases and J dropped 6; count of bases not matched to a gene: 4. This CDR3 region has 14 residues. CDR3 loop: CASSFGQGSQPQHF. The CDR3 DNA reads as TGTGCCAGCAGTTTCGGACAGGGGAGTCAGCCCCAGCATTTT.

This sequence joins TRBV28 and TRBJ1-6; unclear D gene. This CDR3 spans 16 amino acids. CDR1 is MDHEN and CDR2 is SYDVKM in the germline V gene. Between the trimmed V and J ends, which lost 2 bases and 9 bases, there was a span of 17 bases. This CDR3 reads CASSLPRAAGGSPLHF. Here the CDR3 DNA reads TGTGCCAGCAGTTTACCCCGGGCCGCGGGAGGTTCACCCCTCCACTTT.

The chain couples TRBV28 to TRBJ2-3; D unclear. Trimming removed 6 bases from V and 5 bases from J, with 9 bases in between. Germline CDR1 and CDR2: MDHEN and SYDVKM. This CDR3 is 12 amino acids long. The CDR3 bases are TGTGCCAGCAGCCCCTCGGGAGATACGCAGTATTTT. It translates to CASSPSGDTQYF.

This clone was counted once. The chain carries TRBV19 and TRBJ1-4; the D is unclear. In germline, CDR1 is LNHDA, CDR2 SQIVND (reference sequence). V lost 1 base, J lost 8 bases, and 8 bases lay in between. CDR3 size: 13 residues. This CDR3 reads CASSIASAEKLFF. The CDR3 nucleotides read TGTGCCAGTAGTATAGCAAGTGCGGAAAAACTGTTTTTT.

This clone was recorded only once. The chain combines TRBV10-3 with TRBJ2-3, with 7 bases fitting TRBD1. Trimming took 6 bases from V and 0 from J; bases not matched to a gene: 3. CDR3 length equals 14 residues. Germline loops: CDR1 ENHRY, CDR2 SYGVKD. The DNA of the CDR3 is TGTGCCATCAGCCCGACAGGGAGCACAGATACGCAGTATTTT. Protein sequence: CAISPTGSTDTQYF.

The CDR3 loop is CASSTSPYRSRKEYNEQFF. The CDR3 coding sequence is TGTGCCAGCAGCACTAGCCCTTACAGGTCCCGAAAGGAATACAATGAGCAGTTCTTC. This rearrangement joins TRBV7-9 to TRBJ2-1, with D perhaps matching TRBD2 (6 bases). The CDR3 consists of 19 residues. The V end lost 5 bases, the J end lost 4 bases, and 27 bases lay between the germline ends. The germline CDR1 and CDR2 sequences are SEHNR and FQNEAQ (reference sequence). The variable domain in full, with the rest retrieved from reference TRBV7-9 and TRBJ2-1, is DTGVSQNPRHKITKRGQNVTFRCDPISEHNRLYWYRQTLGQGPEFLTYFQNEAQLEKSRLLSDRFSAERPKGSFSTLEIQRTEQGDSAMYLCASSTSPYRSRKEYNEQFFGPGTRLTVL.

The chain links TRBV4-2 to TRBJ1-1; unclear D gene. V was clipped by 5 bases and J by 6 bases, with 13 bases between them. CDR3 length equals 13 residues. Germline-derived CDR1 and CDR2 are LGHNA and YNFKEQ. As DNA, the CDR3 is TGTGCCAGCAGCGGAGCGGAGGTCGCTGAAGCTTTCTTT. Amino acid sequence: CASSGAEVAEAFF.

V is TRBV3-1 (or the pseudogene TRBV3-2) and J is TRBJ1-2; 8 positions agree with TRBD1. After removal of 4 bases from V and 8 bases from J, the junction contained 6 bases not matched to a gene. CDR3 length equals 13 residues. Germline CDR1 is LGHDT and CDR2 is YNNKEL (reference sequence). CDR3 in amino acids: CASSRLRTGGYTF. The CDR3 DNA reads TGTGCCAGCAGCCGACTTAGGACAGGGGGCTACACCTTC.

This clone was observed a handful of times. The chain couples TRBV7-9 to TRBJ1-5, with unresolved D. Trimming took off 8 bases at V and 4 bases at J, with 9 bases between the two ends. CDR3 length equals 12 residues. Germline assignment: CDR1 SEHNR and CDR2 FQNEAQ (reference sequence). This CDR3 is CASALTNQPQHF. The CDR3 DNA follows: TGTGCCAGCGCCCTGACTAATCAGCCCCAGCATTTT.

The chain couples TRBV6-6 to TRBJ2-1; TRBD2 is a possible D gene (6 bases). V lost 4 bases and J 8 bases, leaving 15 bases between the germline ends. Germline-derived CDR1 and CDR2 are MNHNY and SVGAGI (reference sequence). The CDR3 is 14 residues long. CDR3 sequence (DNA): TGTGCCAGCAGTTGGGGACTTGGTGGGGATGAGCAGTTCTTC. It specifies CASSWGLGGDEQFF.

The chain employs TRBV7-9 and TRBJ1-3; no clear D. V lost 2 bases and J lost 9, with 8 bases in between. The germline gives CDR1 SEHNR, CDR2 FQNEAQ (reference sequence). The CDR3 sequence is 12 residues long. CDR3 nucleotides: TGTGCCAGCAGCTTACCTGCGTCCACCATATATTTT. This gives the protein CASSLPASTIYF.

This clone was seen once. This chain joins TRBV29-1 and TRBJ1-1; 7 bases align to TRBD1. J was trimmed by 1 base and V by 6 bases; bases with no gene match: 5. The CDR3 totals 13 residues. Germline V gene data show CDR1 as SQVTM and CDR2 as ANQGSEA. The CDR3 coding sequence is TGCAGCGTGGTGACAGGGAGGAACACTGAAGCTTTCTTT. Translating gives CSVVTGRNTEAFF.

A few counts support this clone. The chain employs TRBV19 and TRBJ2-7, with D tentatively TRBD2 (7 bases). The germline V gene encodes CDR1 LNHDA and CDR2 SQIVND (reference sequence). V lost 6 bases to trimming and J lost 2 bases, with 29 bases between them. This CDR3 spans 19 amino acids. The DNA of the CDR3 is TGTGCCAGTAGCCCTCAGTTCCCTCGGGGGGCCGCTGCGGCCTACGAGCAGTACTTC. Translation gives CASSPQFPRGAAAAYEQYF.

This clone was counted ten times or more. The chain is built from TRBV7-8 and TRBJ1-5, with TRBD1 matching 11 bases. The J segment lost 0 bases and the V segment lost 5 bases, leaving 9 bases of the junction unmatched. CDR3 length equals 18 residues. Germline CDR1 is SGHVS and CDR2 is FQNEAQ. The CDR3 loop is CASSVGQGATYSNQPQHF. The CDR3 DNA reads TGTGCCAGCAGCGTTGGACAGGGGGCTACTTATAGCAATCAGCCCCAGCATTTT.

The genes are TRBV5-6 and TRBJ1-2; 8 bases line up with TRBD1. CDR1 SGHDT and CDR2 YYEEEE come from the germline V gene. The CDR3 runs to 14 residues. The J segment lost 7 bases and the V segment lost 4 bases, leaving 9 bases of the junction unmatched. The DNA for the CDR3 is TGTGCCAGCAGCATTGGGACAGGCGCCGGTGGCTACACCTTC. Amino acids: CASSIGTGAGGYTF. Filled out from reference TRBV5-6 and TRBJ1-2, the complete variable domain reads DAGVTQSPTHLIKTRGQQVTLRCSPKSGHDTVSWYQQALGQGPQFIFQYYEEEERQRGNFPDRFSGHQFPNYSSELNVNALLLGDSALYLCASSIGTGAGGYTFGSGTRLTVV.

The chain combines TRBV18 with TRBJ2-1, with 7 bases identical to TRBD1. Germline V lookup: CDR1 KGHSH, CDR2 LQKENI. V lost 1 base and J lost 7; bases outside the gene matches: 10. The CDR3 is made up of 16 amino acids. This CDR3 is CASSPRGTGQMNEQFF. CDR3 nucleotides: TGTGCCAGCTCACCACGGGGGACGGGACAGATGAATGAGCAGTTCTTC.

This chain connects TRBV18 to TRBJ2-4, with D perhaps TRBD2 (6 bases). CDR3 size: 16 residues. Germline V gene sequence: CDR1 KGHSH, CDR2 LQKENI. Trimming removed 3 bases at V and 0 bases at J, with 12 bases between. The chain's CDR3 is CASSPGREEAKNIQYF. CDR3 nucleotide sequence: TGTGCCAGCTCACCTGGCAGGGAGGAAGCCAAAAACATTCAGTACTTC.

There are a few counts of this clone. Here the CDR3 reads CASSSHWSDGNTIYF. The CDR3 DNA is TGTGCCAGCAGCTCCCATTGGTCAGATGGAAACACCATATATTTT. The chain uses TRBV5-6 and TRBJ1-3; D not certain. Between the trimmed V and J ends, which lost 3 bases and 3 bases, there was a span of 13 bases. This CDR3 comprises 15 residues. Germline V gene lookup returns CDR1 SGHDT and CDR2 YYEEEE. Supplemented by reference TRBV5-6 and TRBJ1-3, the full variable domain reads DAGVTQSPTHLIKTRGQQVTLRCSPKSGHDTVSWYQQALGQGPQFIFQYYEEEERQRGNFPDRFSGHQFPNYSSELNVNALLLGDSALYLCASSSHWSDGNTIYFGEGSWLTVV.

The rearrangement links TRBV19 to TRBJ1-5; possibly TRBD1 for D (5 bases). Germline V gives CDR1 LNHDA, CDR2 SQIVND (reference sequence). V lost 4 bases, J lost 0 bases, and 13 bases lay in between. This CDR3 contains 16 residues. The CDR3 loop is CASSNMVGGSNQPQHF. In nucleotides, the CDR3 is TGTGCCAGTAGTAATATGGTGGGGGGTAGCAATCAGCCCCAGCATTTT.

This chain links TRBV5-1 with TRBJ2-7, with D perhaps matching TRBD1 (6 bases). V lost 1 base and J lost 1, with 6 bases in between. From germline, CDR1 is SGHRS and CDR2 YFSETQ. The CDR3 sequence is 13 residues long. CDR3 residues: CASSLTGSYEQYF. For the CDR3, the DNA is TGCGCCAGCAGCTTGACAGGGTCCTACGAGCAGTACTTC.

V is TRBV11-2 and J is TRBJ2-7; TRBD1 is a possible D gene (6 bases). The CDR3 extends over 12 amino acids. Germline V lookup: CDR1 SGHAT, CDR2 FQNNGV. The ends were cut back, 5 bases at V and 1 base at J, with 6 bases in the middle. DNA for the CDR3: TGTGCCAGCAGCGGACAGTCCTACGAGCAGTACTTC. Its protein product is CASSGQSYEQYF.

This chain connects TRBV10-2 to TRBJ1-2; a possible D gene is TRBD1 (5 bases). Trimming cost V 3 bases and J 3 bases, with 8 bases left between them. Looked up from germline, CDR1 is WSHSY and CDR2 is SAAADI. CDR3 length equals 13 residues. CDR3 region: CASSDRGDYGYTF. CDR3 DNA sequence: TGCGCCAGCAGTGATAGGGGCGACTATGGCTACACCTTC.